This T cell receptor (beta chain) was observed in a study of blood T cell repertoires in COVID-19. Study overall: There were acute and convalescent COVID-19 samples, and they came from the United States, Italy and Spain. PBMCs, B-cell-depleted T cells, or T cells were the source of the cDNA or gDNA that made up the material.

This clone was observed a handful of times. This CDR3 spans 16 amino acids. V lost 0 bases to trimming and J lost 4 bases, with 15 bases between them. Germline CDR1 MNHEY, CDR2 SVGAGI. Authors' analysis steps: From reference gene primer amplification, estimates of nucleated cell counts were derived. This table comes from immunoSEQ multiplex PCR, and its TCRdb copy is limited to in-frame clones, with some not included. That table supplies the V and J calls and clone size; D and trimming were determined from the DNA. This repertoire shows about 120,000 clones, around 80% found once; its top ten account for less than 2%.

V is TRBV6-5 and J is TRBJ1-1; D uncertain. The TCR comes from a man aged 65 to 79 with acute or convalescent COVID-19. The sample comprised peripheral blood. CDR3 amino acids: CASSYSDPGRGTEAFF. As DNA, the CDR3 is TGTGCCAGCAGTTACTCTGACCCGGGCCGGGGCACTGAAGCTTTCTTT.